This T cell receptor (beta chain) emerged from a study of cytomegalovirus exposure and HLA in healthy donors. Notes on the study in general: Highly shared sequence variants in one cluster were likely a sequencing artifact. Accurate HLA-A and HLA-B prediction from TCR beta sequences was reported for most subjects.

Trimming removed 6 bases at V and 4 bases at J, with 12 bases between. From germline, CDR1 is SNHLY and CDR2 FYNNEI. The CDR3 is 14 residues long. For this clone: As yet, its antigen is unknown.

PCR used 60 Vbeta primers and 13 Jbeta primers. Libraries were prepared by immunoSEQ multiplex PCR; TCRdb keeps only in-frame clonotypes and omits some of them. The table shows more than 75,000 clones, with 65% to 75% occurring only once. Donors had nominal health at sampling but likely had unrecorded immune exposures. The source of this sequence is a man aged 35 to 55 in good health and CMV-seropositive. V gene TRBV2 combines with J gene TRBJ2-2; D might be TRBD2 (6 bases). The sample taken for sequencing was PBMCs. The CDR3 nucleotides read TGTGCCAGCAGATCGGGACTTTTCACCGGGGAGCTGTTTTTT. Translating gives CASRSGLFTGELFF. The entire variable domain, with the rest obtained from reference TRBV2 and TRBJ2-2, is as follows: EPEVTQTPSHQVTQMGQEVILRCVPISNHLYFYWYRQILGQKVEFLVSFYNNEISEKSEIFDDQFSVERPDGSNFTLKIRSTKLEDSAMYFCASRSGLFTGELFFGEGSRLTVL.